A single T cell receptor beta chain is shown here with its context. Its target antigen remains unknown. Base quality data are lacking; no much larger clone is found one base away. The cohort comprised fewer than 750 healthy bone marrow donors. Cohort members were all nominally healthy when sampled, although unrecorded immune exposures were likely present. The donor tested CMV seropositive and was one of the 289 seropositive cohort members. Each donor provided a peripheral blood sample, and peripheral blood mononuclear cells were used for TCR beta sequencing. The Qiagen DNeasy Blood Extraction Kit was used to extract genomic DNA from the blood cell samples. This specimen belongs to a study of cytomegalovirus exposure and HLA in healthy donors (dated by TCRdb to 2017 to 2019). With regard to the full study: According to an earlier analysis of around 600 of the donors, about 179 million T cells yielded some 120 million unique TCR beta sequences and 276 Gb of sequence data. Approximately 310 gigabases of sequencing data and approximately 93 million unique TCR sequences were included in an early release covering 500 to 750 HLA-typed donors. Of the roughly 400 genotyped donors, over 65% fell in the genetic ancestry cluster associated with self-reported Caucasian donors. The study was designed to test whether signatures of past pathogen exposure could be identified by cataloging public T cell receptors. The study used immunosequencing to profile the T cell repertoires of about 670 subjects and linked those repertoires to cytomegalovirus serostatus. A separate validation cohort of over 95 different subjects was used in addition to the approximately 670-subject first cohort. The study combined high-throughput TCR immunosequencing, statistical association of individual TCRs with disease status, and machine learning to predict cytomegalovirus infection status. A later analysis re-analyzed previously published TCR beta repertoires from approximately 670 donors and added high-resolution HLA genotyping to study TCR occurrence patterns. The later analysis used no new phenotypic data to find candidate immune exposures, relying instead on TCR beta sequences and their occurrence across donors. An earlier analysis of around 640 of the donors used high-throughput TCR beta sequencing to judge whether each TCR beta V gene segment behaved as functional or pseudogenic. Donor age, sex, ethnicity and CMV serostatus were compiled together with the repertoire data. A later genetic analysis took genome-wide SNP genotypes for about three fifths of the 666 donors and used that subset as a discovery cohort. All discovery cohort repertoires had been generated using a single sequencing platform. Both class I and class II loci were covered by HLA typing, at four-digit resolution. Typing coverage varied by locus: roughly 629-630 donors for A, B, C, DRB1 and DQB1; roughly 500 for DQA1; over 600 for DPA1; 450 to 480 for DPB1. Roughly five DR-DQ haplotypes were handled as single units for association and clustering, since linkage in the cohort was strong. Among a few hundred genotyped donors of the cohort, an average of 235,054 unique TCR beta nucleotide sequences were sequenced per donor, 15% to 20% of them non-productive. General conclusions and limits of the study: Assigning TCR associations to individual alleles was difficult when HLA alleles, especially DR and DQ, strongly co-occurred. According to the authors, the approach could potentially be generalized to other disease states and immunological phenotypes. While some public TCRs were present in many individuals, most TCR sequences turned up only very rarely across donors. In an earlier analysis of approximately 590 of the donors, most TCR beta V segments appeared in productive rearrangements about 90% or about 30% of the time, broadly matching IMGT annotations. An association between a missense DCLRE1C variant and V-gene and J-gene trimming of TCR beta chains was found in a later genetic analysis and replicated in an independent cohort. The study gave a list of about 160 TCR beta chains associated with cytomegalovirus. A later analysis found that most CMV-associated TCR beta chains appeared HLA-restricted, with HLA associations seemingly driven largely by CMV exposure. In vitro tests confirmed that a few of the cytomegalovirus-associated TCR beta chains recognize cytomegalovirus antigens. The classifier was reported to diagnose cytomegalovirus status with high specificity and sensitivity in both the original cohort and the validation cohort. A cluster of highly shared sequence variants was judged likely to be a technical artifact of the sequencing pipeline. Specific HLA alleles were associated with 16,951 TCR beta sequences at a false discovery rate of 0.05 in a later analysis. For the cohort, immune exposure information was limited to CMV serostatus. A further reported finding was that TCR beta sequences accurately predicted the HLA-A and HLA-B alleles for most subjects in the first cohort. A later analysis reported that several top co-occurrence clusters appeared linked to parvovirus B19, influenza, CMV and Epstein-Barr virus. A later analysis found that TCR association rates varied across HLA loci, with DRB1 alleles showing the most associated TCRs and HLA-C alleles the fewest. A later analysis found that HLA-associated TCR beta chains were more clonally expanded and had lower generation probabilities than equally common non-associated chains. This cohort had only TCR beta chains sequenced, and the lack of alpha or paired-chain data limited which features could be detected. According to a later genetic analysis, donors in an Asian-associated ancestry cluster had fewer N-insertions in productive TCRs than the roughly 670-donor mean. Roughly uniform sequencing depth across donors was assumed in presence/absence analyses, although this assumption may not hold. Linkage disequilibrium might explain the correlated functional status among segregating V segments, but an unknown experimental factor could not be ruled out. Because some donors lacked HLA typing at each locus, the association tests relied only on the typed subset. Because counts were too low, about 18 rarely observed V segments, including chromosome 9 orphons, were excluded from the earlier analysis of 587 of the donors.

Libraries were prepared through the immunoSEQ multiplex PCR assay. For the multiplex PCR, a mixture combining 60 forward primers for TCR Vbeta segments and 13 reverse primers for TCR Jbeta segments was used. Amplification of the CDR3 region of rearranged TCR beta genes was performed with a multiplex PCR assay on genomic DNA. The Illumina HiSeq System was used to sequence the amplified TCR beta libraries as 87-base-pair reads. In the paper's pipeline: A later analysis counted about 76 million unique TCR beta chains across the 666 repertoires, and some 11 million of these chains were shared by at least two donors. Raw reads were error-corrected and collapsed into unique sequences by a nearest-neighbor algorithm in which closely related sequences were merged to remove PCR and sequencing errors. CDR3 sequences were aligned to IMGT reference sequences to assign V, D and J gene segments. For a sequence to be retained, a match of at least six nucleotides to both a V gene segment and a J gene segment was required. Rearrangements were classified as productive when the CDR3 lacked stop codons and remained in frame with V and J, and all other rearrangements were classified as non-productive. Following IMGT convention, CDR3 was defined as the stretch from the second conserved V-encoded cysteine up to the conserved J-encoded phenylalanine. Sequences without an unambiguous match to a single V gene segment were excluded from the earlier analysis of 450 to 750 of the donors. An earlier analysis of a few hundred of the donors classified V segments as functional when productive rearrangements were above 56.7% and as segregating when the standard deviation between donors was above 5%. A statistical classification framework was developed to diagnose cytomegalovirus status using the catalog of TCR beta chain sequences. V and J gene assignment, in a later analysis, came from comparing TCR nucleotide sequences with IMGT/GENE-DB human TR gene sequences. Using the TCRdist pipeline, a later analysis assigned CDR3 sequences along with most-parsimonious VDJ recombination scenarios. In a later analysis, each TCR beta chain was defined by its CDR3 amino acid sequence together with its V-gene family, and reads lacking a unique V-gene family were excluded. To address suspected cross-contamination and a sequencing artifact, a later analysis removed several hundred highly shared, low-generation-probability nucleotide sequences. For each public chain, a later analysis derived a clonal expansion index from normalized ranks of inferred template counts within each repertoire. A later analysis computed generation probabilities with a VDJ recombination model fitted to out-of-frame rearrangements, and checked the results against IGoR. In a later analysis, TCR-TCR, TCR-HLA and TCR-CMV co-occurrence was scored with hypergeometric tests, and a repertoire-size bias correction was applied to TCR pairs. A later analysis estimated false discovery rates by permuting HLA or CMV assignments 20 times. In a later analysis, co-occurring TCRs were grouped with DBSCAN, and TCRdist sequence similarity was added when clustering was performed within HLA-allele-positive subsets. Co-occurrence clustering excluded repertoires with fewer than 30,000 or more than 120,000 public chains, plus five with anomalous nucleotide sharing. The immuneACCESS repertoire file appears here via TCRdb, limited to in-frame rearrangements. These files lack a portion of the clones; in checked studies, under half of the deficit traces to unresolved V genes, and the cause of the others is not known. The V and J calls and clone size come from that table; D and trimming were worked out from the DNA. The sample table shows fewer than 110,000 clones, and roughly 80% are seen once. The ten top clones hold roughly 4% of the sample.

Sequencing input: PBMCs. The TCR sequence derives from a man aged 45-65 years in good health and CMV-seropositive.

For the CDR3, the sequence is CASSQEISEGNEQFF. In nucleotide form, the sequence is TGTGCCAGCAGCCAAGAGATTAGTGAGGGCAATGAGCAGTTCTTC. The chain joins TRBV4-2 to TRBJ2-1; perhaps TRBD2 is the D gene, with 5 bases matching. CDR1 and CDR2 were assigned from the germline V gene as LGHNA and YNFKEQ. Spanning cysteine to phenylalanine, the CDR3 consists of 15 amino acids. The read is trimmed to its CDR3 DNA, 45 bases read in frame from base 1. Cut back by 0 bases and 6 bases, the V and J ends lie 12 bases apart.